These 2 T cell receptor beta chains share one sample of origin, sequenced in a study of shared T cell receptors in the human thymus. Here immunoSEQ multiplex PCR was the method, and the copy in TCRdb shows in-frame clones only, minus some. In the table there are roughly 710,000 clones, 75% to 90% of which are singletons. The data also belong to a second study, concerning human thymus T cells.

Sequencing was performed on thymocytes. All receptors derive from a girl in the first two years of life with a congenital heart defect.

This clone was seen a few times. V and J are TRBV5-1 and TRBJ1-5; D not resolved. Trimming took off 0 bases at V and 4 bases at J, with 14 bases between the two ends. CDR1 and CDR2 from the germline V gene are SGHRS and YFSETQ. There are 16 residues in the CDR3. DNA of the CDR3: TGCGCCAGCAGCTTGGCCCCGGGTCCCCCAAATCAGCCCCAGCATTTT. The encoded protein is CASSLAPGPPNQPQHF.

The gene calls are TRBV27 and TRBJ2-3, with D possibly TRBD2 on 6 matching bases. The CDR3 is 13 amino acids. The germline CDR1 and CDR2 sequences are MNHEY and SMNVEV (reference sequence). V lost 0 bases and J lost 14, with 15 bases in between. The CDR3 here is CASSLSIGRAGYF. CDR3 in DNA: TGTGCCAGCAGTTTATCGATCGGCCGAGCGGGGTATTTT.